These 3 T cell receptor beta chains were sequenced from one sample in a study of regulatory T cells in long-lasting Graves disease. Relying on iRepertoire HTBI primers and Arm-PCR of CDR3 regions, the team built TCR beta libraries. From the multiplex PCR reads, TCRdb called clonotypes with MiXCR, one entry per CDR3 protein. The sample shows approximately 350,000 distinct CDR3 sequences, 15% to 20% of them seen only once. Stated time point: newly diagnosed GD, antithyroid drugs for less than 3 months. The TCR library used RNA extracted from PBMCs. This same sample was also taken into another study, of T cells in Graves' hyperthyroidism and ophthalmopathy.

This specimen was peripheral blood mononuclear cells (PBMCs), taken at new diagnosis, from a patient treated with antithyroid drugs. The receptors stem from a woman between 18 and 30 years old with Graves disease.

This clonotype has at least ten counts. J is TRBJ2-1 and V is TRBV20-1; 10 bases line up with TRBD2. In germline, CDR1 is DFQATT, CDR2 SNEGSKA (reference sequence). J gave up 4 bases and V 5 bases, and 5 bases lay outside the gene matches. CDR3 length: 14 residues. DNA of the CDR3: TGCAGTGCTCAAAGCGGGAGGGGATACAATGAGCAGTTCTTC. Translation gives CSAQSGRGYNEQFF.

Comment on this clonotype: A much larger clone lies one base from this, so it may be a read error. V and J are TRBV10-3 and TRBJ2-3, with a possible D match to TRBD2 (5 bases). CDR1 is ENHRY and CDR2 is SYGVKD in the germline V gene. The V and J ends lost 11 bases and 3 bases respectively, with 12 bases between them. The CDR3 totals 12 residues. The CDR3 spells CAAAVGTDTQYF. CDR3 DNA: TGTGCCGCAGCGGTAGGTACAGATACGCAGTATTTT.

This clonotype was found many times. The chain uses TRBV10-2 and TRBJ2-7, with TRBD1 matching over 12 bases. This CDR3 contains 19 residues. Per germline, CDR1 WSHSY and CDR2 SAAADI. Trimming cost V 2 bases and J 0 bases; bases outside gene matches: 11. The CDR3 nucleotides read TGCGCCAGCAGTGAGCTCGGGACAGGGGGCTACGACCTCTCCTACGAGCAGTACTTC. Residues: CASSELGTGGYDLSYEQYF.